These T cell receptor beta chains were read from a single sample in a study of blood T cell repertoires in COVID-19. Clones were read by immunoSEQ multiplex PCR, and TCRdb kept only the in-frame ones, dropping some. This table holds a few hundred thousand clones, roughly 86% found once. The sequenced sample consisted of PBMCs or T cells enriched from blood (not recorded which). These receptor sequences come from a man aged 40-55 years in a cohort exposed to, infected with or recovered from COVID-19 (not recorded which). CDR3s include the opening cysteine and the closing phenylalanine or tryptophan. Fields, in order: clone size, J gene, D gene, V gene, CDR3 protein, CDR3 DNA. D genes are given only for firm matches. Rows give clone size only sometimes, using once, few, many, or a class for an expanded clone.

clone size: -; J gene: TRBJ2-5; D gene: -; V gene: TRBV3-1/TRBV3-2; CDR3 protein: CASSRMGRGLGQETQYF; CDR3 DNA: TGTGCCAGCAGCCGAATGGGTCGGGGATTAGGGCAAGAGACCCAGTACTTC
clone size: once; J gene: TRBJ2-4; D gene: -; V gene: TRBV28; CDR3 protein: CASSLKQGYIQYF; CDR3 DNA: TGTGCCAGCAGTTTAAAACAGGGTTACATTCAGTACTTC
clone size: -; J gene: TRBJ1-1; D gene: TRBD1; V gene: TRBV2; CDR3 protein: CASRGQGVMAEAFF; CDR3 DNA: TGTGCCAGCAGAGGACAGGGGGTAATGGCTGAAGCTTTCTTT
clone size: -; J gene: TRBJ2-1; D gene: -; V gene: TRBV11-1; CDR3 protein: CASSRTMYNEQFF; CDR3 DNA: TGTGCCAGCAGCCGGACTATGTACAATGAGCAGTTCTTC
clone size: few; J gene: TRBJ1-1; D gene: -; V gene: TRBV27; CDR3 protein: CASSSGQTNTEAFF; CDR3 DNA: TGTGCCAGCAGTTCCGGACAGACGAACACTGAAGCTTTCTTT
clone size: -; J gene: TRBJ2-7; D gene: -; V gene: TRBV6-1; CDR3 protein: CASSDIGVSYEQYF; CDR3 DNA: TGTGCCAGCAGTGACATAGGGGTCTCCTACGAGCAGTACTTC
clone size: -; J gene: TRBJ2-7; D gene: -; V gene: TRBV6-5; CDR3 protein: CASSSNEQYF; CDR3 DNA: TGTGCCAGCAGTTCTAACGAGCAGTACTTC
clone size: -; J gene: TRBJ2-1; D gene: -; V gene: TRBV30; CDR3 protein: CAFYRGGGEQFF; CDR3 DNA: TGTGCCTTTTACAGAGGGGGGGGTGAGCAGTTCTTC
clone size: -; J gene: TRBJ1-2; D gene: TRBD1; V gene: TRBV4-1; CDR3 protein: CASSQDRTGTYGYTF; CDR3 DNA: TGCGCCAGCAGCCAAGATCGGACAGGGACCTATGGCTACACCTTC
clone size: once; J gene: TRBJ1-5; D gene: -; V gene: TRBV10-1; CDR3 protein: CASSESDNQPQHF; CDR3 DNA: TGCGCCAGCAGTGAATCAGACAATCAGCCCCAGCATTTT
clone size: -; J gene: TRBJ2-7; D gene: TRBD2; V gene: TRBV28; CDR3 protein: CASSWGLAGGYEQYF; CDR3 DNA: TGTGCCAGCAGTTGGGGACTAGCGGGAGGATACGAGCAGTACTTC
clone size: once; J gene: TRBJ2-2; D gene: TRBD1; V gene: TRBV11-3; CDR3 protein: CASSPRDRATGELFF; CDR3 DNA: TGTGCCAGCAGCCCTCGGGACAGGGCTACCGGGGAGCTGTTTTTT
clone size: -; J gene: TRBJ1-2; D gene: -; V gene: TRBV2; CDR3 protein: CASSEAGRYGYTF; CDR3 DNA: TGTGCCAGCAGTGAAGCGGGGAGATATGGCTACACCTTC
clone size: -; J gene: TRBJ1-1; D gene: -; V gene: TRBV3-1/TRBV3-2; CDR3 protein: CASSETMNTEAFF; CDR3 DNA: TGTGCCAGCAGCGAGACAATGAACACTGAAGCTTTCTTT
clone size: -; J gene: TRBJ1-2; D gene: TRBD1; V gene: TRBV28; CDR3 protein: CARRTGAVGYGYTF; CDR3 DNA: TGTGCCAGACGGACAGGGGCCGTTGGATATGGCTACACCTTC
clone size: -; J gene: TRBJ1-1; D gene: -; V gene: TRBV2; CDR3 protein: CASSERLNTEAFF; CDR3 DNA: TGTGCCAGCAGTGAGAGGTTGAACACTGAAGCTTTCTTT
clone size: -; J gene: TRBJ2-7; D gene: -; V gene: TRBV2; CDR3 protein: CASSKDSAYEQYF; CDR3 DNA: TGTGCCAGCAGCAAGGACTCAGCCTACGAGCAGTACTTC
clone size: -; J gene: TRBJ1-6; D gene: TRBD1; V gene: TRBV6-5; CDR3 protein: CASRSQGFYSPLHF; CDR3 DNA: TGTGCCAGCAGATCACAGGGGTTCTATTCACCCCTCCACTTT
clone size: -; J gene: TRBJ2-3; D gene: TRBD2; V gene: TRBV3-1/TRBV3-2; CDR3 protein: CASQLAASTDTQYF; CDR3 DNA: TGTGCCAGCCAACTAGCGGCAAGCACAGATACGCAGTATTTT
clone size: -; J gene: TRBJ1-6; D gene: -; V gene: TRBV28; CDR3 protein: CASSLFSNSSPLHF; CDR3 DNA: TGTGCCAGCAGTTTATTTTCCAACTCTTCACCCCTCCACTTT
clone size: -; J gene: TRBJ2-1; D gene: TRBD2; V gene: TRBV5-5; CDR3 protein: CASSLSWGTSGPNSYNEQFF; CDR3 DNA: TGTGCCAGCAGCTTGAGTTGGGGGACTAGCGGGCCGAACTCCTACAATGAGCAGTTCTTC
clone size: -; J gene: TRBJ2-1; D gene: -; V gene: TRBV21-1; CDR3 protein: CASSEERGFEQFF; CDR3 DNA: TGTGCCAGCAGTGAGGAGCGCGGGTTCGAGCAGTTCTTC
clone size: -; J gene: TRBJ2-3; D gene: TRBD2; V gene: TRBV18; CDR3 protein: CASSLQRTGTSGTDTQYF; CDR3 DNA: TGTGCCAGCTCACTCCAAAGAACCGGGACTAGCGGCACAGATACGCAGTATTTT
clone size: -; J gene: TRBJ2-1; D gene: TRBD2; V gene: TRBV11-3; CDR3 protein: CASSKGTSGNDNEQFF; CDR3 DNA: TGTGCCAGCAGCAAAGGGACTAGCGGGAACGACAATGAGCAGTTCTTC
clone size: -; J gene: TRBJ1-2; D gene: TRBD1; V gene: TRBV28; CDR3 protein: CASNSGTEYGYTF; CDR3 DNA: TGTGCCAGCAACTCCGGGACAGAGTATGGCTACACCTTC
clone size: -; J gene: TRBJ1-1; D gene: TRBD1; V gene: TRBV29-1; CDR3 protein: CSVDTGGDVGAFF; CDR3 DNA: TGCAGCGTTGACACAGGGGGGGATGTCGGAGCTTTCTTT
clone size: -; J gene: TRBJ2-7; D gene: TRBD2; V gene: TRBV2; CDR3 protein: CASSDPAGGTYEQYF; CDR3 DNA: TGTGCCAGCAGTGATCCAGCGGGAGGAACCTACGAGCAGTACTTC
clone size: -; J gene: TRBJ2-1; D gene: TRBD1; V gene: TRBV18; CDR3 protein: CASSPSFQGDNEQFF; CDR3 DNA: TGTGCCAGCTCACCTTCATTTCAGGGGGACAATGAGCAGTTCTTC
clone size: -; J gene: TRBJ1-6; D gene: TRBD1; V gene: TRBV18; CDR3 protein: CANRDSLNSPLHF; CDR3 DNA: TGTGCCAACCGGGACAGCCTGAATTCACCCCTCCACTTT
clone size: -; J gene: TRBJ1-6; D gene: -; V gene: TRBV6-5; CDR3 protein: CASITGGAGNSPLHF; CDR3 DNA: TGTGCCAGCATAACCGGCGGCGCGGGTAATTCACCCCTCCACTTT
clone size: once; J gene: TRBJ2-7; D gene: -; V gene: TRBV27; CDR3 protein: CASSLGHEQYF; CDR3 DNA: TGTGCCAGCAGTTTAGGGCACGAGCAGTACTTC
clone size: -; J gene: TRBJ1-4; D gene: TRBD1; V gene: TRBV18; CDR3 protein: CASSATGSSEKLFF; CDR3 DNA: TGTGCCAGCTCAGCGACAGGGTCGAGTGAAAAACTGTTTTTT
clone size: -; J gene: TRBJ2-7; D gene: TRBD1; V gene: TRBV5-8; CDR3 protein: CASSLADRGYEQYF; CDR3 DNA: TGTGCCAGCAGCTTGGCCGACAGGGGATACGAGCAGTACTTC
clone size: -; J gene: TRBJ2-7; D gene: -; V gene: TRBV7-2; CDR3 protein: CASSLGPHSGGLHYEQYF; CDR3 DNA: TGTGCCAGCAGCTTAGGGCCCCACAGTGGGGGGTTGCACTACGAGCAGTACTTC
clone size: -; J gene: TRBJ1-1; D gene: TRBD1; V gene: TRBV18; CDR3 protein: CASSPPSGGRNTEAFF; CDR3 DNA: TGTGCCAGCTCACCACCCTCAGGGGGCAGGAACACTGAAGCTTTCTTT
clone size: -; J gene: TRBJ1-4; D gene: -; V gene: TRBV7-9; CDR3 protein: CASSLPSAANNEKLFF; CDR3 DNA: TGTGCCAGCAGCTTACCGAGCGCGGCGAATAATGAAAAACTGTTTTTT
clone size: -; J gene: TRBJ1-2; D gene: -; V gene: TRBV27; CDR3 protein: CASRMNRDHYGYTF; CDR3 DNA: TGTGCCAGCAGAATGAACAGGGATCACTATGGCTACACCTTC
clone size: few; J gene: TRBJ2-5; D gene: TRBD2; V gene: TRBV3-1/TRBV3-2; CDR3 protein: CASSEGLAGQETQYF; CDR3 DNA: TGTGCCAGCAGCGAGGGACTAGCGGGGCAAGAGACCCAGTACTTC
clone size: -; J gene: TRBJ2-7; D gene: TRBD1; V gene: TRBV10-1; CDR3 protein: CWGTGNYEQYF; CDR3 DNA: TGCTGGGGGACAGGAAACTACGAGCAGTACTTC
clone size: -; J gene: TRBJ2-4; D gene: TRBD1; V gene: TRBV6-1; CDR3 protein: CASSERDRWSKNIQYF; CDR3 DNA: TGTGCCAGCAGTGAAAGGGACAGGTGGTCCAAAAACATTCAGTACTTC
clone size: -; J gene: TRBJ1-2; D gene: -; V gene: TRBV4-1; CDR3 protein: CASSQDQGTGGYTF; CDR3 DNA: TGCGCCAGCAGCCAAGACCAGGGGACGGGAGGCTACACCTTC
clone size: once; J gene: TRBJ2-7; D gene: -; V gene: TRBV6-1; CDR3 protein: CASSEFFYEQYF; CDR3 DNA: TGTGCCAGCAGTGAATTCTTCTACGAGCAGTACTTC
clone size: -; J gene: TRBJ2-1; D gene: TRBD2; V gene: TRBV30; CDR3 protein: CAWGKREGSYNEQFF; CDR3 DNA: TGTGCCTGGGGCAAGCGGGAGGGGTCCTACAATGAGCAGTTCTTC
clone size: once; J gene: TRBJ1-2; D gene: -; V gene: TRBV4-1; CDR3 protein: CASSGLTYGYTF; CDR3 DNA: TGCGCCAGCAGCGGACTAACCTATGGCTACACCTTC
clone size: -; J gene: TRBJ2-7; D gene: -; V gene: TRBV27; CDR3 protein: CASSTQPGQNYEQYF; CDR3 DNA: TGTGCCAGCAGTACGCAACCGGGACAAAATTACGAGCAGTACTTC
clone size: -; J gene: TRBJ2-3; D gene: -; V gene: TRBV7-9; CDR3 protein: CASSPAEDAPVDTQYF; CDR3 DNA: TGTGCCAGCAGCCCCGCGGAGGACGCACCGGTGGATACGCAGTATTTT
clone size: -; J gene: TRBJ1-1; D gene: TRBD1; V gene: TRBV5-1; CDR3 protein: CASSETGVGFTEAFF; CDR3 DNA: TGCGCCAGCAGCGAAACAGGGGTGGGATTCACTGAAGCTTTCTTT